Below are 32 T cell receptor beta chains sequenced from a single sample in a study of T cell changes during pregnancy in multiple sclerosis. Libraries were prepared by immunoSEQ multiplex PCR; TCRdb keeps only in-frame clonotypes and omits some of them. The sample holds around 60,000 clones, approximately 92% seen once. The specimen was peripheral blood, collected in the second trimester of pregnancy. Receptor source: a female donor with multiple sclerosis, enrolled in a pregnancy study.

The genes are TRBV6-6 and TRBJ2-3; D may be TRBD2 (5 bases). Trimming stripped 5 bases from V and 3 bases from J, with 6 bases between. The CDR3 covers 12 residues. Germline V gene sequence: CDR1 MNHNY, CDR2 SVGAGI (reference sequence). The CDR3 region has the DNA TGTGCCAGCAGTGGGGAGACAGATACGCAGTATTTT. Translated: CASSGETDTQYF.

The rearrangement joins TRBV7-6 to TRBJ2-3, with D perhaps matching TRBD2 (5 bases). There are 14 residues in the CDR3. The germline gives CDR1 SGHVS, CDR2 FNYEAQ. V lost 1 base and J lost 2, with 7 bases in between. CDR3: CASSLGSATDTQYF. The CDR3 DNA follows: TGTGCCAGCAGCTTAGGTAGCGCCACAGATACGCAGTATTTT.

This chain uses TRBV19 with TRBJ1-1, with D uncertain. V lost 3 bases, J lost 3 bases, and 17 bases lay in between. The length of the CDR3 is 16 residues. In germline, CDR1 is LNHDA, CDR2 SQIVND (reference sequence). The CDR3 DNA follows: TGTGCCAGTAGTATCCTCGGCAGTTCCAGGTACACTGAAGCTTTCTTT. Protein product: CASSILGSSRYTEAFF.

This clone was found once. The chain links TRBV5-3 to TRBJ2-1, with TRBD1 matching 7 bases. TRBV5-3 is treated as an ORF (open reading frame) with a function not yet certain. This CDR3 spans 15 amino acids. Germline trimming cut 4 bases from V and 4 bases from J; bases unmatched to any gene: 8. The CDR3: CARSLTGTVYNEQFF. CDR3 in DNA: TGTGCCAGAAGCCTAACCGGGACAGTATACAATGAGCAGTTCTTC.

V usage is TRBV5-1 and J usage is TRBJ2-7, with 7 positions matching TRBD2. V shed 5 bases and J 0 bases; nucleotides not matched to a gene: 8. Germline V gene data show CDR1 as SGHRS and CDR2 as YFSETQ. The CDR3 is 15 residues long. This chain's CDR3 is CASRGGLADSYEQYF. The CDR3 coding sequence is TGCGCCAGCAGAGGAGGCCTAGCGGACTCCTACGAGCAGTACTTC. Together with reference TRBV5-1 and TRBJ2-7, the CDR3 gives the full variable domain: KAGVTQTPRYLIKTRGQQVTLSCSPISGHRSVSWYQQTPGQGLQFLFEYFSETQRNKGNFPGRFSGRQFSNSRSEMNVSTLELGDSALYLCASRGGLADSYEQYFGPGTRLTVT.

In this sample, this clone turned up once. The genes are TRBV19 and TRBJ1-5; 7 bases map to TRBD1. CDR3 length: 14 amino acids. V shed 7 bases and J 2 bases; nucleotides not matched to a gene: 5. CDR1 is LNHDA and CDR2 is SQIVND in the germline V gene (reference sequence). DNA of the CDR3: TGTGCCAGTACTTTCCAGGGGGGCAATCAGCCCCAGCATTTT. It encodes CASTFQGGNQPQHF.

V and J are TRBV5-1 and TRBJ1-5, with D possibly being TRBD1 (5 bases). The ends were cut back, 2 bases at V and 6 bases at J, with 12 bases in the middle. Per germline, CDR1 SGHRS and CDR2 YFSETQ. The CDR3 sequence is 14 residues long. The CDR3 DNA reads TGCGCCAGCAGCTTAGGTCAGGGAGGTCAGCCCCAGCATTTT. Its translation: CASSLGQGGQPQHF.

This clone was observed a single time. The rearrangement joins TRBV7-2 to TRBJ2-1; TRBD2 matches at 9 bases. The CDR3 contains 16 residues. CDR1 is SGHTA, CDR2 FQGNSA, per germline. Losses at the gene ends were 1 base for V and 5 bases for J; bases not matched to a gene: 6. The CDR3 protein is CASSLVAGGPDNEQFF. CDR3 coding DNA: TGTGCCAGCAGCTTAGTTGCGGGAGGGCCCGACAATGAGCAGTTCTTC.

This clone has more than one count but fewer than ten. This chain joins TRBV19 and TRBJ2-1; D not certain. This CDR3 is built from 17 residues. Germline V gene data show CDR1 as LNHDA and CDR2 as SQIVND (reference sequence). Trimming shortened V by 0 bases and J by 3 bases, and 15 bases separated the two germline ends. This CDR3 is CASSIDHGGTLYNEQFF. As DNA, the CDR3 is TGTGCCAGTAGTATAGACCACGGTGGTACCCTCTACAATGAGCAGTTCTTC.

The chain couples TRBV5-5 to TRBJ2-7, with 10 bases aligning to TRBD2. Germline V gives CDR1 SGHKS, CDR2 YYEKEE (reference sequence). Trimming cost V 3 bases and J 4 bases; bases outside gene matches: 7. CDR3 length: 15 amino acids. CDR3 region: CASSWKREGTYEQYF. CDR3 nucleotide sequence: TGTGCCAGCAGCTGGAAGCGGGAGGGAACATACGAGCAGTACTTC.

V is TRBV6-4 and J is TRBJ2-1, with 11 bases matching TRBD2. The germline V gene has CDR1 MRHNA and CDR2 SNTAGT. This CDR3 spans 15 amino acids. Trimming at V came to 4 bases and at J to 6 bases, leaving 5 bases not matched to a gene. The CDR3 protein is CASSVLAGGSNEQFF. CDR3 in DNA: TGTGCCAGCAGTGTCTTAGCGGGAGGGTCCAATGAGCAGTTCTTC.

The CDR3 here is CASSLTGSWADTQYF. DNA of the CDR3: TGTGCCAGCAGCTTAACCGGGAGCTGGGCAGATACGCAGTATTTT. The chain carries TRBV11-2 and TRBJ2-3; maybe TRBD2 (6 bases). The CDR3 loop spans 15 amino acids. Trimming pared 2 bases from V and 4 bases from J, leaving 13 bases between. Germline loops: CDR1 SGHAT, CDR2 FQNNGV.

This rearrangement joins TRBV7-8 to TRBJ2-5; D is undetermined. Germline V gene lookup returns CDR1 SGHVS and CDR2 FQNEAQ. The V and J ends lost 1 base and 1 base respectively, with 10 bases between them. The CDR3 totals 15 residues. CDR3 DNA: TGTGCCAGCAGCTTAGGGGCTTCGGCCCAAGAGACCCAGTACTTC. As protein: CASSLGASAQETQYF.

V is TRBV5-6 and J is TRBJ2-7, with a possible D match to TRBD2 (6 bases). This CDR3 is 15 amino acids long. Germline values: CDR1 SGHDT, CDR2 YYEEEE. V was shortened by 4 bases and J by 5 bases, with 19 bases between the two germline ends. The DNA for the CDR3 is TGTGCCAGCAGCCCGCTCACTAGCATTAACAACGAGCAGTACTTC. It encodes CASSPLTSINNEQYF.

V gene TRBV11-2 combines with J gene TRBJ2-1; TRBD2 matches 10 bases. The CDR3 sequence is 13 residues long. Germline assignment: CDR1 SGHAT and CDR2 FQNNGV. Trimming at V came to 7 bases and at J to 7 bases, leaving 4 bases not matched to a gene. CDR3 DNA sequence: TGTGCCAGCAATAGCGGGAGGTTGAATGAGCAGTTCTTC. This translates into CASNSGRLNEQFF.

This clone was seen a handful of times. The V gene is TRBV29-1, the J gene TRBJ1-1; the D gene is possibly TRBD1 (6 bases). Between the trimmed V and J ends, which lost 1 base and 1 base, there was a span of 7 bases. The V gene's germline CDR1 is SQVTM and CDR2 ANQGSEA. The CDR3 covers 13 residues. In DNA form, the CDR3 reads TGCAGCGTTGAAGGGACAGCGAACACTGAAGCTTTCTTT. This sequence encodes CSVEGTANTEAFF.

CDR3 sequence reads: CASSPQASGNTIYF. DNA for the CDR3: TGTGCCAGCTCACCCCAGGCTTCTGGAAACACCATATATTTT. The rearrangement links TRBV18 to TRBJ1-3, with no clear D. The CDR3 is 14 residues long. CDR1 is KGHSH, CDR2 LQKENI, per germline. Trimming pared 3 bases from V and 1 base from J, leaving 7 bases between.

Only one count was recorded for this clone. The chain joins TRBV5-1 to TRBJ2-5; 8 bases line up with TRBD2. Germline V gene sequence: CDR1 SGHRS, CDR2 YFSETQ. V dropped 2 bases and J dropped 4; count of bases not matched to a gene: 1. The CDR3 has 13 residues. In DNA, the CDR3 is TGCGCCAGCAGCTTTGCGGGGGGAGAGACCCAGTACTTC. The encoded protein is CASSFAGGETQYF.

The J gene is TRBJ1-2, the V gene TRBV9; D is uncertain. The CDR3 covers 13 residues. Germline-derived CDR1 and CDR2 are SGDLS and YYNGEE. V shed 5 bases and J shed 4 bases, with 12 bases lying between them. The CDR3 spells CASRSTAIYGYTF. The CDR3 nucleotides read TGTGCCAGCAGGTCAACAGCCATCTATGGCTACACCTTC.

This clone was detected a few times. The gene calls are TRBV4-1 and TRBJ2-2; perhaps TRBD2 as D (5 bases). Trimming pared 3 bases from V and 6 bases from J, leaving 11 bases between. There are 14 residues in the CDR3. Germline CDR1 reads MGHRA; CDR2 reads YSYEKL. The CDR3 region has the DNA TGCGCCAGCAGCCATACAGCGGACGCCGGGGAGCTGTTTTTT. Its protein is CASSHTADAGELFF.

V and J are TRBV5-1 and TRBJ2-5, with 12 bases matching TRBD2. The V segment lost 5 bases and the J segment 2 bases; nucleotides outside the gene matches: 4. The V gene's germline CDR1 is SGHRS and CDR2 YFSETQ. The CDR3 contains 15 residues. This chain's CDR3 is CASRPLAGGQETQYF. CDR3 DNA: TGCGCCAGCAGACCTCTAGCGGGAGGGCAAGAGACCCAGTACTTC.

The chain couples TRBV5-1 to TRBJ2-1, with TRBD1 identical over 11 bases. V was pared by 3 bases and J by 8 bases, with 7 bases of the junction left unmatched. Looked up from germline, CDR1 is SGHRS and CDR2 is YFSETQ. This CDR3 has 15 amino acids. The CDR3 DNA reads TGCGCCAGCAGCTACTCCGGGACAGGGGGGGATGAGCAGTTCTTC. Amino acid sequence: CASSYSGTGGDEQFF.

In DNA form, the CDR3 reads TGTGCCAGCAGCGTAGGGGGGGGCGGGAGGACCACAGATACGCAGTATTTT. It codes for CASSVGGGGRTTDTQYF. This chain links TRBV9 with TRBJ2-3; 8 nucleotides match TRBD2. There are 17 residues in the CDR3. Per germline, CDR1 SGDLS and CDR2 YYNGEE. The V segment lost 0 bases and the J segment 2 bases; nucleotides outside the gene matches: 8.

The V and J genes are TRBV27 and TRBJ1-3; D not certain. Germline assignment: CDR1 MNHEY and CDR2 SMNVEV (reference sequence). V was clipped by 2 bases and J by 5 bases, with 16 bases between them. This CDR3 is built from 16 residues. The CDR3 DNA follows: TGTGCCAGCAGTTTAGATGTAGTTACAGCTCGAAACACCATATATTTT. This sequence encodes CASSLDVVTARNTIYF.

This chain connects TRBV7-8 to TRBJ1-2; D unresolved. Germline loops: CDR1 SGHVS, CDR2 FQNEAQ. The CDR3 length is 13 residues. With 0 bases removed from V and 6 bases from J, the gap between germline ends came to 8 bases. The chain's CDR3 is CASSLASGNGYTF. The CDR3 DNA sequence: TGTGCCAGCAGCTTAGCGTCGGGTAATGGCTACACCTTC. Using reference TRBV7-8 and TRBJ1-2 for the parts outside the CDR3, the full variable domain is GAGVSQSPRYKVAKRGQDVALRCDPISGHVSLFWYQQALGQGPEFLTYFQNEAQLDKSGLPSDRFFAERPEGSVSTLKIQRTQQEDSAVYLCASSLASGNGYTFGSGTRLTVV.

The V call is TRBV7-9, the J call TRBJ2-7; the match to TRBD2 covers 12 bases. V was clipped by 2 bases and J by 6 bases; unmatched bases: 5. The CDR3 sequence is 15 residues long. Germline loops: CDR1 SEHNR, CDR2 FQNEAQ (reference sequence). CDR3 sequence: CASSLSGLAGREQYF. The CDR3 DNA reads TGTGCCAGCAGCTTATCCGGACTAGCGGGACGCGAGCAGTACTTC. The variable domain in full, completed from reference TRBV7-9 and TRBJ2-7, reads DTGVSQNPRHKITKRGQNVTFRCDPISEHNRLYWYRQTLGQGPEFLTYFQNEAQLEKSRLLSDRFSAERPKGSFSTLEIQRTEQGDSAMYLCASSLSGLAGREQYFGPGTRLTVT.

The chain has TRBV11-3 and TRBJ1-2; D is unclear. From germline, CDR1 is SGHNT and CDR2 YENEEA. V lost 3 bases, J lost 9 bases, and 17 bases lay in between. The length of the CDR3 is 14 residues. CDR3 nucleotide sequence: TGTGCCAGCAGCTTCGGAAATTACTATGTGCGCTACACCTTC. This translates into CASSFGNYYVRYTF. Full variable domain (outside the CDR3, taken from reference TRBV11-3 and TRBJ1-2): EAGVVQSPRYKIIEKKQPVAFWCNPISGHNTLYWYLQNLGQGPELLIRYENEEAVDDSQLPKDRFSAERLKGVDSTLKIQPAELGDSAVYLCASSFGNYYVRYTFGSGTRLTVV.

The rearrangement joins TRBV10-3 to TRBJ1-1, with D tentatively TRBD1 (5 bases). Germline-derived CDR1 and CDR2 are ENHRY and SYGVKD. V dropped 6 bases and J dropped 0 bases, with 14 bases sitting between them. The length of the CDR3 is 15 residues. CDR3 region: CAIRDLGGMNTEAFF. Here the CDR3 DNA reads TGTGCCATCAGGGACCTGGGGGGGATGAACACTGAAGCTTTCTTT.

The V gene is TRBV4-3, the J gene TRBJ2-2; 8 bases map to TRBD1. The V gene's germline CDR1 is LGHNA and CDR2 YSLEER. The CDR3 loop spans 16 amino acids. The ends lost 0 bases at V and 6 bases at J; junction bases unmatched: 6. This CDR3 is CASSQDLIQGAGELFF. As DNA, the CDR3 is TGCGCCAGCAGCCAAGATTTAATACAGGGGGCCGGGGAGCTGTTTTTT.

This clone was found a few times. The genes are TRBV28 and TRBJ1-4, with D tentatively TRBD1 (5 bases). V shed 6 bases and J shed 4 bases, with 9 bases lying between them. CDR1 is MDHEN and CDR2 is SYDVKM in the germline V gene. This CDR3 region has 13 residues. CDR3 coding DNA: TGTGCCAGCAGAAGGGACTTTAATGAAAAACTGTTTTTT. The encoded protein is CASRRDFNEKLFF.

The chain couples TRBV19 to TRBJ1-2; 10 bases agree with TRBD1. The CDR3 has 18 amino acids. V lost 3 bases and J lost 1; bases outside the gene matches: 11. Per germline, CDR1 LNHDA and CDR2 SQIVND (reference sequence). CDR3 nucleotide sequence: TGTGCCAGTAGTATGCCGACAGGGGGCGAAACGATTAACTATGGCTACACCTTC. Amino acid sequence: CASSMPTGGETINYGYTF.

The chain links TRBV18 to TRBJ2-7; 8 bases map to TRBD2. Per the germline V gene, CDR1 is KGHSH and CDR2 is LQKENI. V lost 3 bases, J lost 3 bases, and 7 bases stayed unmatched. CDR3 length equals 15 residues. The CDR3 here is CASSPSAGGNYEQYF. The DNA for the CDR3 is TGTGCCAGCTCACCCTCGGCGGGAGGAAACTACGAGCAGTACTTC. Full variable domain (missing parts from reference TRBV18 and TRBJ2-7): NAGVMQNPRHLVRRRGQEARLRCSPMKGHSHVYWYRQLPEEGLKFMVYLQKENIIDESGMPKERFSAEFPKEGPSILRIQQVVRGDSAAYFCASSPSAGGNYEQYFGPGTRLTVT.